This is a list of T cell receptor beta chains from one sample in a study of cytomegalovirus exposure and HLA in healthy donors. Produced via immunoSEQ multiplex PCR; TCRdb's table is partial and in-frame only. The table has around 150,000 clones, around 59% seen once. The sequenced material came from PBMCs. These receptors all come from a male donor in good health and CMV-seronegative. Each CDR3 is given with its conserved first and last residue. The order of the fields is V gene, clone size, D gene, J gene, CDR3 length, CDR3 DNA, CDR3 protein. The D gene is left open where the match is weak. For some rows the clone size is stated as once, few or many, or as a class when expanded; others skip it.

V: TRBV18; size: -; D: -; J: TRBJ2-7; length: 19; DNA: TGTGCCAGCTCACCAGAACCCCCCCGCGGACTGCCCAAGCTTTACGAGCAGTACTTC; CDR3: CASSPEPPRGLPKLYEQYF
V: TRBV6-5; size: -; D: TRBD1; J: TRBJ2-2; length: 13; DNA: TGTGCCAGCAGTATTGGACAGGGCGGGGAGCTGTTTTTT; CDR3: CASSIGQGGELFF
V: TRBV25-1; size: few; D: -; J: TRBJ1-4; length: 13; DNA: TGTGCCAGCTCCCTTGGAAGAGGCGAAAAACTGTTTTTT; CDR3: CASSLGRGEKLFF
V: TRBV28; size: -; D: -; J: TRBJ2-7; length: 14; DNA: TGTGCCAGCAGTTTCGCCTTTCAGGCACGCGAGCAGTACTTC; CDR3: CASSFAFQAREQYF
V: TRBV30; size: -; D: TRBD2; J: TRBJ2-1; length: 15; DNA: TGTGCCTGGAGCGTTCGAGCGGGGGGGCGAGGGGAGCAGTTCTTC; CDR3: CAWSVRAGGRGEQFF
V: TRBV7-3; size: -; D: TRBD1; J: TRBJ2-2; length: 17; DNA: TGTGCCAGCAGCCCTCATATCCTACAGGGGGCGCCCGGGGAGCTGTTTTTT; CDR3: CASSPHILQGAPGELFF
V: TRBV10-2; size: -; D: TRBD2; J: TRBJ2-5; length: 15; DNA: TGCGCCAGCATGGGACGTTCCGGGGAGGGAGAGACCCAGTACTTC; CDR3: CASMGRSGEGETQYF
V: TRBV27; size: -; D: TRBD2; J: TRBJ2-3; length: 15; DNA: TGTGCCAGCAGGCCCTACCTCGGGGGGACAGATACGCAGTATTTT; CDR3: CASRPYLGGTDTQYF
V: TRBV6-5; size: -; D: -; J: TRBJ1-6; length: 13; DNA: TGTGCCAGCAAAGACACCTATAATTCACCCCTCCACTTT; CDR3: CASKDTYNSPLHF
V: TRBV28; size: -; D: TRBD2; J: TRBJ2-1; length: 18; DNA: TGTGCCAGCCGACAAAGACTAGCGGGGGACCCCTTTTACAATGAGCAGTTCTTC; CDR3: CASRQRLAGDPFYNEQFF
V: TRBV29-1; size: few; D: -; J: TRBJ1-2; length: 14; DNA: TGCAGCGTTGAAGGACAAGGGAGGGGCTATGGCTACACCTTC; CDR3: CSVEGQGRGYGYTF
V: TRBV2; size: -; D: TRBD1; J: TRBJ1-6; length: 15; DNA: TGTGCCAGCAGTGTCTCCCAGGGGGGTAATTCACCCCTCCACTTT; CDR3: CASSVSQGGNSPLHF
V: TRBV28; size: -; D: -; J: TRBJ1-3; length: 14; DNA: TGTGCCAGCAGTCCAGGGGACTCTGGAAACACCATATATTTT; CDR3: CASSPGDSGNTIYF
V: TRBV25-1; size: -; D: TRBD1; J: TRBJ2-3; length: 14; DNA: TGTGCCACTTCGACGGCAGGGGGAACAGATACGCAGTATTTT; CDR3: CATSTAGGTDTQYF
V: TRBV19; size: few; D: TRBD1; J: TRBJ1-6; length: 16; DNA: TGTGCCAGTAGTATCCCTAGGACAGGGGATAATTCACCCCTCCACTTT; CDR3: CASSIPRTGDNSPLHF
V: TRBV18; size: -; D: -; J: TRBJ2-5; length: 14; DNA: TGTGCCAGCTCACCATCCCCAGGCCAAGAGACCCAGTACTTC; CDR3: CASSPSPGQETQYF
V: TRBV18; size: -; D: TRBD2; J: TRBJ2-1; length: 16; DNA: TGTGCCAGCTCACCACCGGTGAGCGGGGGGACCAATGAGCAGTTCTTC; CDR3: CASSPPVSGGTNEQFF
V: TRBV18; size: -; D: -; J: TRBJ2-3; length: 17; DNA: TGTGCCAGCTCACCAGCAGTGAGGGGACATGGAACAGATACGCAGTATTTT; CDR3: CASSPAVRGHGTDTQYF
V: TRBV6-5; size: -; D: TRBD1; J: TRBJ1-2; length: 15; DNA: TGTGCCACTATCCCCCGGACAGGACCTAACTATGGCTACCCCTTC; CDR3: CATIPRTGPNYGYPF
V: TRBV29-1; size: -; D: TRBD1; J: TRBJ2-2; length: 14; DNA: TGCAGCGTTGTTGGACAGGGGAACACCGGGGAGCTGTTTTTT; CDR3: CSVVGQGNTGELFF
V: TRBV7-2; size: -; D: -; J: TRBJ1-5; length: 15; DNA: TGTGCCAGCAGCTTAAGGGGGATGAGCAATCAGCCCCAGCATTTT; CDR3: CASSLRGMSNQPQHF
V: TRBV5-4; size: -; D: -; J: TRBJ2-5; length: 14; DNA: TGTGCCAGCAGCTTGTGGGGCCGCGAAGAGACCCAGTACTTC; CDR3: CASSLWGREETQYF
V: TRBV7-9; size: -; D: TRBD1; J: TRBJ1-1; length: 14; DNA: TGTGCCAGCAGCTTAGGAGACAGGGACGTTGGAGCTTTCTTT; CDR3: CASSLGDRDVGAFF
V: TRBV5-1; size: few; D: TRBD2; J: TRBJ2-2; length: 16; DNA: TGCGCCAGCAGCTCGGGGACTAGCGGGGACACCGGGGAGCTGTTTTTT; CDR3: CASSSGTSGDTGELFF
V: TRBV19; size: -; D: -; J: TRBJ1-1; length: 13; DNA: TGTGCCAGATTCGCCCAGGCGAACACTGAAGCTTTCTTT; CDR3: CARFAQANTEAFF
V: TRBV29-1; size: few; D: -; J: TRBJ2-3; length: 11; DNA: TGCAGCGTTGAACATACAGATACGCAGTATTTT; CDR3: CSVEHTDTQYF
V: TRBV6-5; size: once; D: TRBD1; J: TRBJ2-1; length: 15; DNA: TGTGCCAGCAGGGGACAGTCGAACTCCTACAATGAGCAGTTCTTC; CDR3: CASRGQSNSYNEQFF
V: TRBV7-2; size: -; D: TRBD1; J: TRBJ1-4; length: 16; DNA: TGTGCCAGCAGCTCCGACCCGGGACAGGGGAGGGAAAAACTGTTTTTT; CDR3: CASSSDPGQGREKLFF
V: TRBV2; size: -; D: -; J: TRBJ1-1; length: 13; DNA: TGTGCCAGCATTCTCCGGGTGAACACTGAAGCTTTCTTT; CDR3: CASILRVNTEAFF